The 27 T cell receptor beta chains below were found in one sample sequenced in a study of blood T cell repertoires in COVID-19. Assay: immunoSEQ multiplex PCR; the TCRdb copy retains only in-frame clones and omits some. The data hold about 160,000 clones, with 82% observed a single time. The sample was peripheral blood. These receptor sequences come from a woman aged 40 to 55 with COVID-19, enrolled during active disease.

This clone was seen a few times. This chain links TRBV3-1 (or the pseudogene TRBV3-2) with TRBJ2-3; TRBD1 agrees at 8 bases. Germline V gives CDR1 LGHDT, CDR2 YNNKEL (reference sequence). The trim removed 4 bases at V and 0 bases at J, leaving 0 bases unmatched. CDR3 length: 14 residues. DNA of the CDR3: TGTGCCAGCAGCCGGACAGGGAGCACAGATACGCAGTATTTT. Translation: CASSRTGSTDTQYF.

The V and J genes are TRBV9 and TRBJ2-2; weak D call: TRBD1 (5 bases). CDR3 size: 13 residues. Germline V gene lookup returns CDR1 SGDLS and CDR2 YYNGEE. V lost 3 bases, J lost 3 bases, and 6 bases lay in between. Written as DNA, the CDR3 is TGTGCCAGCAGCGCGACAGACACCGGGGAGCTGTTTTTT. It is translated as CASSATDTGELFF.

The rearrangement uses TRBV18 and TRBJ2-1; 8 bases align to TRBD1. Germline-derived CDR1 and CDR2 are KGHSH and LQKENI. The CDR3 contains 15 residues. The V and J ends lost 3 bases and 4 bases, in that order; junction bases with no gene match: 5. DNA for the CDR3: TGTGCCAGCTCACCTCCCGGGACAGGATACAATGAGCAGTTCTTC. Protein: CASSPPGTGYNEQFF.

The chain carries TRBV5-6 and TRBJ2-3; D gene unclear. The germline V gene has CDR1 SGHDT and CDR2 YYEEEE. Trimming removed 4 bases at V and 4 bases at J, with 10 bases between. The CDR3 runs 13 residues. The CDR3 sequence is CASSPAAPDTQYF. Here the CDR3 DNA reads TGTGCCAGCAGCCCGGCGGCCCCAGATACGCAGTATTTT.

The rearrangement uses TRBV7-9 and TRBJ2-3, with D maybe TRBD2 (5 bases). Germline V gives CDR1 SEHNR, CDR2 FQNEAQ (reference sequence). This CDR3 is built from 15 residues. Between the trimmed V and J ends, which lost 5 bases and 3 bases, there was a span of 15 bases. The CDR3 DNA sequence: TGTGCCAGCAGCATCGGGGTAGCGAGGACAGATACGCAGTATTTT. This gives the protein CASSIGVARTDTQYF.

The chain recombines TRBV18 with TRBJ2-1, with TRBD2 matching over 12 bases. CDR3 size: 16 residues. V lost 3 bases to trimming and J lost 6 bases; unmatched junction nucleotides: 6. Germline values: CDR1 KGHSH, CDR2 LQKENI. CDR3 loop: CASSPQGTSGSNEQFF. The CDR3, as DNA: TGTGCCAGCTCACCCCAGGGGACTAGCGGGTCCAATGAGCAGTTCTTC.

Points on this clone: Other DNA sequences from this sample encode an identical CDR3 as well. V is TRBV7-3 and J is TRBJ2-3; 8 bases map to TRBD2. The CDR3 is 15 residues long. The ends lost 5 bases at V and 0 bases at J; junction bases unmatched: 4. In germline, CDR1 is SGHTA, CDR2 FQGTGA. This chain's CDR3 is CASSLSGGSTDTQYF. The CDR3, as DNA: TGTGCCAGCAGCCTCAGCGGGGGAAGCACAGATACGCAGTATTTT.

This chain uses TRBV9 with TRBJ2-2; D might be TRBD2 (5 bases). V lost 0 bases and J 6 bases, leaving 12 bases between the germline ends. CDR1 and CDR2 from the germline V gene are SGDLS and YYNGEE. The CDR3 totals 15 residues. This CDR3 is CASSVAGWFAGELFF. The DNA of the CDR3 is TGTGCCAGCAGCGTAGCGGGGTGGTTCGCCGGGGAGCTGTTTTTT. The variable domain in full, completed from reference TRBV9 and TRBJ2-2, reads DSGVTQTPKHLITATGQRVTLRCSPRSGDLSVYWYQQSLDQGLQFLIQYYNGEERAKGNILERFSAQQFPDLHSELNLSSLELGDSALYFCASSVAGWFAGELFFGEGSRLTVL.

The V gene is TRBV6-5, the J gene TRBJ1-5; 7 bases match TRBD1. This CDR3 is built from 14 residues. Germline V gives CDR1 MNHEY, CDR2 SVGAGI. V dropped 5 bases and J dropped 4; count of bases not matched to a gene: 5. The CDR3 spells CASSTPGQNQPQHF. CDR3 nucleotide sequence: TGTGCCAGCAGTACTCCGGGACAGAATCAGCCCCAGCATTTT.

This chain joins TRBV15 and TRBJ2-1; D is unclear. This CDR3 spans 13 amino acids. Germline CDR1 is LNHNV and CDR2 is YYDKDF (reference sequence). V was clipped by 0 bases and J by 10 bases, with 10 bases between them. CDR3 protein: CATSRDKEREQFF. The CDR3 DNA sequence: TGTGCCACCAGCAGAGATAAGGAGCGCGAGCAGTTCTTC.

V and J are TRBV14 and TRBJ1-1; possibly TRBD1 for D (5 bases). Trimming took 0 bases from V and 3 from J, leaving 23 bases between them. The germline V gene encodes CDR1 SGHDN and CDR2 FVKESK. This CDR3 has 19 amino acids. The CDR3 loop is CASSQDGTVLRIGDTEAFF. The CDR3 bases are TGTGCCAGCAGCCAAGACGGGACTGTTCTACGGATCGGTGACACTGAAGCTTTCTTT.

The chain combines TRBV20-1 with TRBJ2-1, with 9 nucleotides matching TRBD1. The trim removed 6 bases at V and 8 bases at J, leaving 2 bases unmatched. In germline, CDR1 is DFQATT, CDR2 SNEGSKA (reference sequence). There are 11 residues in the CDR3. CDR3 sequence: CSATGGYEQFF. DNA of the CDR3: TGCAGTGCAACAGGGGGCTATGAGCAGTTCTTC.

J is TRBJ2-7 and V is TRBV6-5; 9 bases line up with TRBD1. Germline CDR1 is MNHEY and CDR2 is SVGAGI. The CDR3 runs 15 residues. J lost 0 bases, V lost 6 bases, and 6 bases had no gene match. Here the CDR3 DNA reads TGTGCCAGCAGCGTCCGGGACAGGGACTCCTACGAGCAGTACGTC. Amino acid sequence: CASSVRDRDSYEQYV.

This rearrangement joins TRBV27 to TRBJ2-3; D ambiguous. V was pared by 6 bases and J by 1 base, with 17 bases between. CDR3 length: 16 residues. Germline V gene lookup returns CDR1 MNHEY and CDR2 SMNVEV (reference sequence). The CDR3 DNA follows: TGTGCCAGCAGAAGTACACCATTGGTGGGCACAGATACGCAGTATTTT. Translated: CASRSTPLVGTDTQYF.

The V call is TRBV27, the J call TRBJ1-1; D perhaps matches TRBD1 (5 bases). In germline, CDR1 is MNHEY, CDR2 SMNVEV (reference sequence). CDR3 size: 9 residues. V lost 11 bases to trimming and J lost 12 bases, with 13 bases between them. CDR3 sequence: CAPKRGTFF. The CDR3 DNA reads as TGTGCCCCCAAACGGGGGACTTTCTTT.

This chain connects TRBV9 to TRBJ2-1; D ambiguous. The CDR3 length is 12 residues. V was cut by 4 bases and J by 9 bases, with 11 bases left in between. Germline V gene sequence: CDR1 SGDLS, CDR2 YYNGEE. As DNA, the CDR3 is TGTGCCAGCAGCCCCGGTACCGGTGAGCAGTTCTTC. This sequence encodes CASSPGTGEQFF. Full variable domain (remainder filled in from reference TRBV9 and TRBJ2-1): DSGVTQTPKHLITATGQRVTLRCSPRSGDLSVYWYQQSLDQGLQFLIQYYNGEERAKGNILERFSAQQFPDLHSELNLSSLELGDSALYFCASSPGTGEQFFGPGTRLTVL.

The V and J genes are TRBV30 and TRBJ1-6; no firm D call. V lost 4 bases, J lost 6 bases, and 10 bases lay in between. CDR3 size: 13 residues. Germline-derived CDR1 and CDR2 are GTSNPN and SVGIG (reference sequence). As DNA, the CDR3 is TGTGCCTGGACGAAAGGGAGTAATTCACCCCTCCACTTT. It translates to CAWTKGSNSPLHF.

The chain has TRBV11-2 and TRBJ2-1; 9 positions match TRBD2. Germline V gives CDR1 SGHAT, CDR2 FQNNGV. The CDR3 length is 15 residues. Germline trimming cut 2 bases from V and 4 bases from J; bases unmatched to any gene: 3. The CDR3 is CASSLRLAVYNEQFF. CDR3 DNA sequence: TGTGCCAGCAGCTTAAGACTAGCGGTTTACAATGAGCAGTTCTTC.

The chain joins TRBV11-3 to TRBJ2-3; 8 bases are shared with TRBD2. With V trimmed by 5 bases and J by 5 bases, 15 bases remained unmatched. Germline CDR1 SGHNT, CDR2 YENEEA. There are 17 residues in the CDR3. The CDR3 DNA reads TGTGCCAGCAGCCCACGAGGCCCAGCGGGAGTAGGAGATACGCAGTATTTT. This encodes CASSPRGPAGVGDTQYF.

A remark on this clone: The same CDR3 arises from other DNA sequences in this sample as well. The chain employs TRBV5-1 and TRBJ2-3, with 9 positions matching TRBD2. The CDR3 contains 15 residues. Germline-derived CDR1 and CDR2 are SGHRS and YFSETQ. Losses at the gene ends were 4 bases for V and 5 bases for J; bases not matched to a gene: 8. CDR3 nucleotide sequence: TGCGCCAGCAGCCTCGGGCTAGCGGGAAGAGATACGCAGTATTTT. Its protein is CASSLGLAGRDTQYF.

The CDR3 DNA reads TGTGCCAGCAGTTACTCGAGTAGTTCAGGGGGCTCCTATGGCTACACCTTC. It translates to CASSYSSSSGGSYGYTF. The rearrangement joins TRBV6-2 or TRBV6-3 to TRBJ1-2; TRBD1 aligns across 8 bases. Germline CDR1 and CDR2: MNHEY and SVGEGT. CDR3 length equals 17 residues. The V and J ends lost 0 bases and 4 bases, in that order; junction bases with no gene match: 10.

This sequence joins TRBV12-3 or TRBV12-4 and TRBJ2-6; D remains unclear. Trimming left V 5 bases short and J 9 bases short, with 5 bases between. The CDR3 loop spans 11 amino acids. The CDR3 spells CASSPGNVLTF. CDR3 DNA: TGTGCCAGCAGTCCGGGCAACGTCCTGACTTTC.

V gene TRBV4-1 combines with J gene TRBJ1-2, with 8 bases matching TRBD1. With 1 base clipped from V and 4 bases from J, the junction kept 8 bases outside the gene matches. Germline lookup yields CDR1 MGHRA and CDR2 YSYEKL. The CDR3 spans 16 residues. The CDR3 DNA follows: TGCGCCAGCAGCCAAGGCCTACAGGGGGTTGGCTATGGCTACACCTTC. Translating it yields CASSQGLQGVGYGYTF.

The genes are TRBV28 and TRBJ2-3; TRBD2 is a possible D gene (6 bases). The CDR3 covers 17 residues. Trimming took off 6 bases at V and 1 base at J, with 20 bases between the two ends. The germline V gene encodes CDR1 MDHEN and CDR2 SYDVKM. The CDR3 bases are TGTGCCAGCAGCCCGGTGAGGGCGGGAACAGGCACAGATACGCAGTATTTT. Translated: CASSPVRAGTGTDTQYF.

The chain has TRBV12-3 or TRBV12-4 and TRBJ1-5; D is unclear. CDR3 size: 11 residues. The V gene lost 6 bases and the J gene lost 6 bases, with 6 bases spanning the gap. In DNA, the CDR3 is TGTGCCAGCAGCACAAGTCAGCCCCAGCATTTT. Translation: CASSTSQPQHF.

The chain recombines TRBV29-1 with TRBJ1-2; tentative D call: TRBD1 (6 bases). CDR1 SQVTM and CDR2 ANQGSEA come from the germline V gene. V was shortened by 4 bases and J by 1 base, with 10 bases between the two germline ends. The CDR3 is 13 amino acids. The CDR3 DNA is TGCAGCGTTGCGTCAGGGGATAACTATGGCTACACCTTC. It translates to CSVASGDNYGYTF.

The chain employs TRBV10-1 and TRBJ2-7, with 7 bases matching TRBD2. V lost 4 bases, J lost 3 bases, and 6 bases stayed unmatched. The CDR3 is 14 amino acids. The germline V gene encodes CDR1 WNHNN and CDR2 SYGVQD (reference sequence). DNA of the CDR3: TGCGCCAGCAGTGGAATAAGCGGGAACTACGAGCAGTACTTC. Residues: CASSGISGNYEQYF.